This is a list of T cell receptor beta chains from one sample in a study of OX40 agonist ivuxolimab in advanced cancers. TCRdb's table, derived via immunoSEQ multiplex PCR, lists solely in-frame clones and lacks some. The data contain around 70,000 clones, 80% to 85% of them singletons. Sequencing was performed on CD4+ or CD8+ T cells sorted from blood, taken in a trial of the OX40 agonist ivuxolimab. The source is an adult with an advanced solid tumor such as melanoma, head and neck, liver or kidney cancer. Each CDR3 is given with its conserved first and last residue. The D gene is left open where the match is weak. Expanded clones get a size class; other rows say once, few or many, or leave the size out.

J,D,length,V,size,CDR3,DNA
TRBJ1-5,.,13,TRBV18,.,CASSPADNQPQHF,TGTGCCAGCTCACCAGCAGATAATCAGCCCCAGCATTTT
TRBJ2-1,TRBD2,16,TRBV29-1,.,CSVEGRGRLAGNEQFF,TGCAGCGTTGAAGGGCGGGGTCGGCTAGCGGGCAATGAGCAGTTCTTC
TRBJ2-1,TRBD1,15,TRBV29-1,.,CSAPPQGAPGNEQFF,TGCAGCGCCCCGCCGCAGGGGGCGCCGGGGAATGAGCAGTTCTTC
TRBJ2-7,TRBD2,13,TRBV5-6,once,CASSLGRAYEQYF,TGTGCCAGCAGCTTAGGGAGGGCCTACGAGCAGTACTTC
TRBJ1-3,TRBD1,14,TRBV29-1,.,CSVDPTGTGNTIYF,TGCAGCGTGGATCCGACAGGGACTGGAAACACCATATATTTT
TRBJ2-7,TRBD2,16,TRBV6-5,.,CASSSGLAGITYEQYF,TGTGCCAGCAGTTCGGGACTAGCGGGAATTACCTACGAGCAGTACTTC
TRBJ1-5,.,15,TRBV4-1,.,CASSQGPMDNQPQHF,TGCGCCAGCAGCCAGGGACCAATGGACAATCAGCCCCAGCATTTT
TRBJ2-2,.,11,TRBV6-5,.,CASSYVGELFF,TGTGCCAGCAGTTACGTGGGGGAGCTGTTTTTT
TRBJ1-1,TRBD1,15,TRBV7-9,.,CASSLFGTGGTEAFF,TGTGCCAGCAGCTTATTCGGGACAGGGGGCACTGAAGCTTTCTTT
TRBJ2-1,TRBD2,15,TRBV5-1,.,CASSTASGSLNEQFF,TGCGCCAGCAGCACTGCTAGCGGGAGCTTGAATGAGCAGTTCTTC
TRBJ1-1,.,13,TRBV9,.,CASSAAMGAEAFF,TGTGCCAGCAGCGCTGCAATGGGGGCGGAAGCTTTCTTT
TRBJ2-1,.,14,TRBV18,.,CASSSLRGYGEQFF,TGTGCCAGCTCATCCCTCCGGGGGTATGGTGAGCAGTTCTTC
TRBJ2-1,.,12,TRBV19,.,CASSVSYNEQFF,TGTGCCAGTAGTGTATCGTACAATGAGCAGTTCTTC
TRBJ2-3,TRBD2,17,TRBV11-2,.,CASSLDHPAGITDTQYF,TGTGCCAGCAGCTTAGATCATCCAGCGGGGATCACAGATACGCAGTATTTT
TRBJ1-1,.,10,TRBV28,.,CASTGSEAFF,TGTGCCAGTACCGGGAGCGAAGCTTTCTTT
TRBJ2-7,.,12,TRBV28,.,CASSLISSEQYF,TGTGCCAGCAGTTTAATATCTTCCGAGCAGTACTTC
TRBJ2-3,TRBD2,16,TRBV7-2,.,CASSLDSAGVAYTQYF,TGTGCCAGCAGCTTAGATTCTGCGGGAGTGGCATATACGCAGTATTTT
TRBJ2-3,.,15,TRBV18,.,CASSPGGGPTDTQYF,TGTGCCAGCTCACCAGGCGGAGGGCCCACAGATACGCAGTATTTT
TRBJ2-2,TRBD2,16,TRBV18,.,CASSPGLAGRTGELFF,TGTGCCAGCTCACCAGGACTAGCGGGAAGAACCGGGGAGCTGTTTTTT
TRBJ2-7,.,15,TRBV28,.,CASSFEGSILYEQYF,TGTGCCAGCAGTTTTGAGGGCTCTATCCTATACGAGCAGTACTTC
TRBJ2-1,TRBD2,15,TRBV4-2,.,CASSQTSGSTGEQFF,TGTGCCAGCAGCCAGACTAGCGGGAGTACAGGTGAGCAGTTCTTC
TRBJ2-5,.,15,TRBV5-1,many,CASSLYSGSEETQYF,TGCGCCAGCAGCTTGTACAGCGGGTCAGAAGAGACCCAGTACTTC
TRBJ2-3,TRBD2,13,TRBV2,.,CASNSGSSNTQYF,TGTGCCAGCAATAGCGGGAGTAGCAATACGCAGTATTTT
TRBJ2-3,TRBD1,16,TRBV7-3,.,CASSLTWTGETDTQYF,TGTGCCAGCAGCCTCACTTGGACAGGGGAGACAGATACGCAGTATTTT
TRBJ2-3,TRBD2,21,TRBV10-3,.,CAISVGGPGLAGQSGRDTQYF,TGTGCCATCAGTGTCGGGGGCCCGGGACTAGCGGGTCAGAGCGGTAGAGATACGCAGTATTTT
TRBJ2-7,TRBD2,15,TRBV5-1,.,CASAREGHSSYEQYF,TGCGCCAGCGCGAGGGAGGGGCACAGCTCCTACGAGCAGTACTTC
TRBJ1-6,.,15,TRBV7-2,.,CASSSQVSYNSPLHF,TGTGCCAGCAGCTCCCAGGTTTCCTATAATTCACCCCTCCACTTT
TRBJ2-4,.,16,TRBV21-1,.,CASSKAGTGPKNIQYF,TGTGCCAGCAGCAAAGCCGGGACAGGACCCAAAAACATTCAGTACTTC
TRBJ1-1,TRBD1,15,TRBV4-1,few,CASSRQGAGNTEAFF,TGCGCCAGCAGCCGACAGGGGGCAGGGAACACTGAAGCTTTCTTT
TRBJ2-1,.,15,TRBV11-3,.,CASSLEGLWPNEQFF,TGTGCCAGCAGCCTAGAGGGACTCTGGCCAAATGAGCAGTTCTTC
TRBJ2-2,TRBD2,20,TRBV27,.,CASSLGAGTGTSGSVGELFF,TGTGCCAGCAGTTTAGGGGCCGGGACAGGGACTAGCGGGAGTGTCGGGGAGCTGTTTTTT
TRBJ1-4,.,15,TRBV11-2,.,CASSTYDSLNEKLFF,TGTGCCAGCAGCACCTACGACAGCCTTAATGAAAAACTGTTTTTT
TRBJ2-7,TRBD2,16,TRBV7-9,.,CASSGRLAVLSYEQYF,TGTGCCAGCAGCGGGAGACTAGCGGTCCTCTCCTACGAGCAGTACTTC
TRBJ2-7,TRBD1,16,TRBV5-6,few,CASSLVRRGFLYEQYF,TGTGCCAGCAGCTTGGTGCGCAGGGGGTTCCTCTACGAGCAGTACTTC
TRBJ2-2,.,14,TRBV27,.,CASRPPLYTGELFF,TGTGCCAGCCGACCACCACTGTACACCGGGGAGCTGTTTTTT
TRBJ2-7,.,14,TRBV11-3,.,CASSKGPNSYEQYF,TGTGCCAGCAGCAAAGGGCCCAACTCCTACGAGCAGTACTTC
TRBJ2-1,TRBD2,20,TRBV4-3,.,CASSQNYRTSGSPGSHEQFF,TGCGCCAGCAGCCAGAACTACAGGACTAGCGGGAGCCCAGGGTCACATGAGCAGTTCTTC
TRBJ2-7,TRBD2,18,TRBV18,.,CASSPGQGFTSGRGEQYF,TGTGCCAGCTCACCCGGACAGGGGTTTACTAGCGGGAGAGGGGAGCAGTACTTC
TRBJ2-3,TRBD1,12,TRBV7-6,.,CASSTGADTQYF,TGTGCCAGCAGCACAGGGGCAGATACGCAGTATTTT
TRBJ1-4,.,13,TRBV15,.,CATARGDGEKLFF,TGTGCCACAGCACGGGGGGACGGAGAAAAACTGTTTTTT
TRBJ2-3,.,17,TRBV5-6,.,CASSLGWGQGWTDTQYF,TGTGCCAGCAGCTTGGGGTGGGGGCAGGGTTGGACAGATACGCAGTATTTT
TRBJ2-7,.,19,TRBV19,.,CASSGPGGRGASTSYEQYF,TGTGCCAGTAGTGGACCCGGCGGCAGGGGGGCTTCAACTTCCTACGAGCAGTACTTC
TRBJ2-5,TRBD2,16,TRBV7-9,.,CASSLGAGWGQETQYF,TGTGCCAGCAGCTTAGGAGCGGGATGGGGGCAAGAGACCCAGTACTTC
TRBJ1-1,TRBD1,15,TRBV7-9,.,CASRGGLGRVTEAFF,TGTGCCAGCAGAGGGGGCCTCGGCAGGGTGACTGAAGCTTTCTTT
TRBJ1-4,.,16,TRBV15,.,CATSRDKAGASEKLFF,TGTGCCACCAGCAGAGATAAAGCAGGGGCGTCTGAAAAACTGTTTTTT
TRBJ2-7,.,15,TRBV12-2,once,CASRLRGGRSYEQYF,TGTGCAAGTCGCTTACGGGGGGGCCGGTCCTACGAGCAGTACTTC
TRBJ2-7,TRBD1,16,TRBV2,.,CASSLRDRGVSYEQYF,TGTGCCAGCAGTCTCAGGGACAGGGGGGTTTCCTACGAGCAGTACTTC
TRBJ1-4,.,16,TRBV11-3,.,CASSLEGTAHNEKLFF,TGTGCCAGCAGCTTAGAGGGGACGGCCCATAATGAAAAACTGTTTTTT
TRBJ2-7,.,15,TRBV6-1,.,CASSEASPGVGEQYF,TGTGCCAGCAGTGAAGCGTCACCGGGGGTCGGGGAGCAGTACTTC
TRBJ2-1,.,13,TRBV6-6,.,CASSYSKNNEQFF,TGTGCCAGCAGTTACTCAAAAAACAATGAGCAGTTCTTC
TRBJ2-5,.,14,TRBV5-1,.,CASSLGGVQETQYF,TGCGCCAGCAGCTTGGGAGGGGTACAAGAGACCCAGTACTTC
TRBJ2-7,TRBD1,16,TRBV5-1,.,CASREGLGTGGAEQYF,TGCGCCAGTAGGGAAGGTCTGGGGACAGGGGGCGCCGAGCAGTACTTC
TRBJ2-3,.,16,TRBV7-2,.,CASSLVPDVRIDTQYF,TGTGCCAGCAGCTTAGTACCCGACGTTCGAATCGATACGCAGTATTTT
TRBJ1-1,.,12,TRBV6-6,.,CASSPGNTEAFF,TGTGCCAGCAGCCCGGGGAACACTGAAGCTTTCTTT
TRBJ1-3,.,13,TRBV7-2,.,CASSRGRGNTIYF,TGTGCCAGCAGCCGGGGCCGTGGAAACACCATATATTTT